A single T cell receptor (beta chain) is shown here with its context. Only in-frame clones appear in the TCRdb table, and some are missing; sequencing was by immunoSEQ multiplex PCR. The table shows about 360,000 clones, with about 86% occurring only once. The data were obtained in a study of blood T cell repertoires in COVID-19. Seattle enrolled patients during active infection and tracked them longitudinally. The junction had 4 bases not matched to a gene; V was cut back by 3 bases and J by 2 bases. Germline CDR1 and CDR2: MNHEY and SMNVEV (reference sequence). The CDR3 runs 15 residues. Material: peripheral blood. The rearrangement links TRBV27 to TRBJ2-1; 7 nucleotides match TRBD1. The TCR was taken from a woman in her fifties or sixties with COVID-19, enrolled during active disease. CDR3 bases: TGTGCCAGCAGTTTTCGACAGGGACCCTACAATGAGCAGTTCTTC. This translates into CASSFRQGPYNEQFF.